These T cell receptor beta chains were read from a single sample in a study of T-cell reconstitution after alpha-beta-depleted transplantation in children. TCRdb recomputed calls from the PCR reads with MiXCR, one row per CDR3 protein. The sample includes approximately 520,000 distinct CDR3 sequences, approximately 10% seen only once; the top ten take 14%. The sample was PBMCs, mostly from graft donor cells, taken 180 days after TCRalphabeta/CD19-depleted stem cell transplant. The source is a female patient aged 2-9 years who had a stem cell transplant for aplastic anemia, so the T cells may come from the graft donor. Both conserved end residues are part of each CDR3. Fields, in order: clone size, V gene, J gene, D gene, CDR3 DNA, CDR3 protein. A D gene is named only where the DNA matches it firmly. Clone sizes are given selectively: once, few, many, or a class where the clone is expanded.

clone size: many
V gene: TRBV4-3
J gene: TRBJ1-4
D gene: TRBD1
CDR3 DNA: TGCGCCAGCAGCCAAGATATTGGGACAGGCACTAATGAAAAACTGTTTTTT
CDR3 protein: CASSQDIGTGTNEKLFF

clone size: many
V gene: TRBV11-2
J gene: TRBJ1-4
D gene: NA
CDR3 DNA: TGTGCCAGCAGCTTAGGCTCCGGGGAAAAACTGTTTTTT
CDR3 protein: CASSLGSGEKLFF

clone size: NA
V gene: TRBV19
J gene: TRBJ2-5
D gene: NA
CDR3 DNA: TGTGCCAGTAGTATACACGGCAGGACTTCTTCCCAAGAGACCCAGTACTTC
CDR3 protein: CASSIHGRTSSQETQYF

clone size: few
V gene: TRBV5-5
J gene: TRBJ1-1
D gene: NA
CDR3 DNA: TGTGCCAGCAGCTTGTTCGGCCAGAACACTGAAGCTTTCTTT
CDR3 protein: CASSLFGQNTEAFF

clone size: many
V gene: TRBV28
J gene: TRBJ2-4
D gene: NA
CDR3 DNA: TGTGCCAGCAGTCCACAGCTGAGCGGGAAAAACATTCAGTACTTC
CDR3 protein: CASSPQLSGKNIQYF

clone size: few
V gene: TRBV29-1
J gene: TRBJ2-5
D gene: TRBD1
CDR3 DNA: TGCAGCGCTCCCGGGACAGTACGCCAAGAGACCCAGTACTTC
CDR3 protein: CSAPGTVRQETQYF

clone size: NA
V gene: TRBV29-1
J gene: TRBJ1-1
D gene: NA
CDR3 DNA: TGCAGCGTTGAAACGGACACAGAAGCTTTCTTT
CDR3 protein: CSVETDTEAFF

clone size: NA
V gene: TRBV7-2
J gene: TRBJ2-4
D gene: TRBD2
CDR3 DNA: TGTGCCAGCAGCTTCCCCCCGGGGGGTCGGGACAAAAACATTCAGTACTTC
CDR3 protein: CASSFPPGGRDKNIQYF

clone size: few
V gene: TRBV20-1
J gene: TRBJ1-2
D gene: NA
CDR3 DNA: TGCAGTGCTCAGTACCCGGGACTCCCCAATATTGGCTATGGCTACACCTTC
CDR3 protein: CSAQYPGLPNIGYGYTF

clone size: many
V gene: TRBV28
J gene: TRBJ2-2
D gene: NA
CDR3 DNA: TGTGCCAGCAGTCCGTTGGACCCGAACACCGGGGAGCTGTTTTTT
CDR3 protein: CASSPLDPNTGELFF

clone size: few
V gene: TRBV28
J gene: TRBJ2-1
D gene: NA
CDR3 DNA: TGTGCCAGCAGTTTATGGAGGGGGAGTTCGTACAATGAGCAGTTCTTC
CDR3 protein: CASSLWRGSSYNEQFF

clone size: few
V gene: TRBV20-1
J gene: TRBJ2-5
D gene: TRBD1
CDR3 DNA: TGCAGTGCTAGATACGGGACAGGCGAAGAGACCCAGTACTTC
CDR3 protein: CSARYGTGEETQYF

clone size: NA
V gene: TRBV7-9
J gene: TRBJ2-1
D gene: TRBD2
CDR3 DNA: TGTGCCACCTGGGGACTAGCGGGAGGACACAATGAGCAGTTCTTC
CDR3 protein: CATWGLAGGHNEQFF

clone size: NA
V gene: TRBV6-1
J gene: TRBJ2-4
D gene: TRBD1
CDR3 DNA: TGTGCCAGCAGTGAACGGATAAAGCTGGGACAGGGGGCTTCAGGCAAAAACATTCAGTACTTC
CDR3 protein: CASSERIKLGQGASGKNIQYF

clone size: many
V gene: TRBV20-1
J gene: TRBJ2-7
D gene: NA
CDR3 DNA: TGCGGGGGGATACAGGGCCCCGACGAGCAGTACTTC
CDR3 protein: CGGIQGPDEQYF

clone size: few
V gene: TRBV7-9
J gene: TRBJ2-1
D gene: NA
CDR3 DNA: TGTGCCAGCAGCTCCTGGGGGGACAAGCAGTTCTTC
CDR3 protein: CASSSWGDKQFF

clone size: NA
V gene: TRBV7-2
J gene: TRBJ2-1
D gene: TRBD2
CDR3 DNA: TGTGCCAGCAGCCTACTAGCGGTAGAAAACAATGAGCAGTTCTTC
CDR3 protein: CASSLLAVENNEQFF

clone size: NA
V gene: TRBV15
J gene: TRBJ1-6
D gene: NA
CDR3 DNA: TGTGCCACCAGCAGGAGCCAGGGGTATAATTCACCCCTCCACTTT
CDR3 protein: CATSRSQGYNSPLHF

clone size: few
V gene: TRBV15
J gene: TRBJ2-5
D gene: NA
CDR3 DNA: TGTGCCACCAGCAGATCCCCCCAAGAGACCCAGTACTTC
CDR3 protein: CATSRSPQETQYF

clone size: NA
V gene: TRBV6-2/TRBV6-3
J gene: TRBJ2-3
D gene: TRBD1
CDR3 DNA: TGTGCCAGCAGTCCCTCAGGGGGAGAAGAAGATACGCAGTATTTT
CDR3 protein: CASSPSGGEEDTQYF

clone size: many
V gene: TRBV24-1
J gene: TRBJ2-5
D gene: NA
CDR3 DNA: TGTGCCACCAGTGATCCGGCGTCCGGGACTCTCAAAGAGACCCAGTACTTC
CDR3 protein: CATSDPASGTLKETQYF

clone size: NA
V gene: TRBV7-2
J gene: TRBJ1-5
D gene: TRBD1
CDR3 DNA: TGTGCCAGCAGCTTAGTTAAGGGACAGGATAATCAGCCCCAGCATTTT
CDR3 protein: CASSLVKGQDNQPQHF

clone size: few
V gene: TRBV7-2
J gene: TRBJ2-1
D gene: TRBD2
CDR3 DNA: TGTGCCAGCGACAGAGCGGGAGGGTCCTACAATGAGCAGTTCTTC
CDR3 protein: CASDRAGGSYNEQFF

clone size: many
V gene: TRBV4-3
J gene: TRBJ2-3
D gene: NA
CDR3 DNA: TGCGCCAGCAGCCCCTGGAGACTTACAGGGAGCACAGATACGCAGTATTTT
CDR3 protein: CASSPWRLTGSTDTQYF

clone size: NA
V gene: TRBV18
J gene: TRBJ2-7
D gene: NA
CDR3 DNA: TGTGCCAGCTCACAACAACCCTACGAGCAGTACTTC
CDR3 protein: CASSQQPYEQYF

clone size: few
V gene: TRBV6-5
J gene: TRBJ2-7
D gene: NA
CDR3 DNA: TGTGCCAGCAGTTACTTAGACGCCCCACAGTGGAATTACGAGCAGTACTTC
CDR3 protein: CASSYLDAPQWNYEQYF

clone size: few
V gene: TRBV12-3/TRBV12-4
J gene: TRBJ2-1
D gene: TRBD2
CDR3 DNA: TGTACCAGCAGTTTAGTGTTCTTCGCTAGCGGGAGGGACAATGAGCAGTTCTTC
CDR3 protein: CTSSLVFFASGRDNEQFF

clone size: many
V gene: TRBV12-3/TRBV12-4
J gene: TRBJ1-1
D gene: TRBD1
CDR3 DNA: TGTGCCAGCGGCTACAGGGGAGAAGGGACTGAAGCTTTCTTT
CDR3 protein: CASGYRGEGTEAFF

clone size: many
V gene: TRBV5-1
J gene: TRBJ2-1
D gene: NA
CDR3 DNA: TGCGCCAGCAGCTTGGTTTCGGCCGCTTACAATGAGCAGTTCTTC
CDR3 protein: CASSLVSAAYNEQFF

clone size: NA
V gene: TRBV29-1
J gene: TRBJ2-3
D gene: NA
CDR3 DNA: TGCAGCGTTGAACGGGCAGGGGGGGCCACAGATACGCAGTATTTT
CDR3 protein: CSVERAGGATDTQYF